Presented here are 11 T cell receptor beta chains from one specimen sequenced in a study of early T cells in non-severe SARS-CoV-2 infection. TCRdb re-derived calls from the 5' RACE reads in MiXCR, one entry per CDR3 protein. There are about 55,000 distinct CDR3 sequences in the sample; more than 13% occur only once, and more than 8% lies in the top ten. This specimen consisted of whole blood, obtained at baseline. The receptors stem from an adult who was a healthcare worker with PCR-confirmed SARS-CoV-2 infection or an uninfected control (not recorded which).

The chain has TRBV28 and TRBJ2-1; 9 bases fit TRBD2. V lost 5 bases and J lost 3; bases outside the gene matches: 11. The CDR3 covers 17 residues. Germline assignment: CDR1 MDHEN and CDR2 SYDVKM. Here the CDR3 reads CASSISASGAHYNEQFF. The CDR3 nucleotides read TGTGCCAGCAGTATATCGGCTAGCGGGGCTCACTACAATGAGCAGTTCTTC.

In its sample, this clonotype was seen many times. The chain couples TRBV7-2 to TRBJ2-7; TRBD2 is a possible D gene (5 bases). The CDR3 contains 13 residues. Germline CDR1 SGHTA, CDR2 FQGNSA. The ends were cut back, 1 base at V and 6 bases at J, with 10 bases in the middle. The CDR3 loop reads CASSLGLSGEQYF. DNA of the CDR3: TGTGCCAGCAGCTTAGGATTGAGCGGCGAGCAGTACTTC. Supplemented by reference TRBV7-2 and TRBJ2-7, the full variable domain reads GAGVSQSPSNKVTEKGKDVELRCDPISGHTALYWYRQSLGQGLEFLIYFQGNSAPDKSGLPSDRFSAERTGGSVSTLTIQRTQQEDSAVYLCASSLGLSGEQYFGPGTRLTVT.

V and J are TRBV7-9 and TRBJ1-6; weak D call: TRBD1 (5 bases). CDR1 is SEHNR, CDR2 FQNEAQ, per germline (reference sequence). V was pared by 5 bases and J by 9 bases, with 17 bases between. The CDR3 contains 15 residues. CDR3 in amino acids: CASSPPGGTGSPLHF. Written as DNA, the CDR3 is TGTGCCAGCAGCCCCCCGGGGGGAACGGGTTCACCCCTCCACTTT.

The chain links TRBV12-3 or TRBV12-4 to TRBJ1-1; TRBD1 matches at 10 bases. V shed 5 bases, J shed 8 bases, and the junction held 5 bases outside the gene matches. The CDR3 consists of 13 residues. DNA for the CDR3: TGTGCCAGCAGTCGGGGGGACAGGGGAGAAGCTTTCTTT. Translating gives CASSRGDRGEAFF.

This clonotype was found many times. The chain couples TRBV20-1 to TRBJ1-6, with 9 nucleotides matching TRBD1. The CDR3 sequence is 14 residues long. The germline gives CDR1 DFQATT, CDR2 SNEGSKA (reference sequence). V dropped 3 bases and J dropped 3; count of bases not matched to a gene: 0. CDR3 DNA: TGCAGTGCTAGGGGACAGGGCTATAATTCACCCCTCCACTTT. Translating gives CSARGQGYNSPLHF.

This clonotype turned up a few times. The genes are TRBV20-1 and TRBJ2-4; no clear D. Trimming stripped 0 bases from V and 5 bases from J, with 8 bases between. Germline V gene lookup returns CDR1 DFQATT and CDR2 SNEGSKA (reference sequence). The CDR3 is 13 amino acids. The CDR3 sequence: CSARDPDENIQYF. CDR3 DNA: TGCAGTGCTAGAGACCCAGATGAAAACATTCAGTACTTC.

This chain connects TRBV11-2 to TRBJ2-3, with unresolved D. V lost 3 bases and J lost 5, with 15 bases in between. Germline lookup yields CDR1 SGHAT and CDR2 FQNNGV. The CDR3 sequence is 15 residues long. The CDR3: CASSFPPGSRDTQYF. CDR3 nucleotides: TGTGCCAGCAGCTTCCCACCGGGCAGCCGAGATACGCAGTATTTT.

The table lists this clonotype with a few counts. The V call is TRBV6-2 or TRBV6-3, the J call TRBJ2-7, with 9 bases aligning to TRBD1. The CDR3 sequence is 14 residues long. Germline CDR1 and CDR2: MNHEY and SVGEGT. V trimming: 4 bases; J trimming: 2 bases; junction bases outside the gene matches: 3. The CDR3 region has the DNA TGTGCCAGCAGTTTCGGACAGGGGACCTACGAGCAGTACTTC. Protein product: CASSFGQGTYEQYF.

A few counts support this clonotype. The chain couples TRBV7-2 to TRBJ2-2, with 9 bases matching TRBD2. The germline gives CDR1 SGHTA, CDR2 FQGNSA. J lost 6 bases, V lost 5 bases, and 10 bases had no gene match. CDR3 length equals 16 residues. CDR3 coding DNA: TGTGCCAGCAGCGATCTTCGCGGGAGGGAGTCCGGGGAGCTGTTTTTT. Its protein is CASSDLRGRESGELFF. The full variable domain, in which reference TRBV7-2 and TRBJ2-2 provide the parts outside the CDR3, is GAGVSQSPSNKVTEKGKDVELRCDPISGHTALYWYRQSLGQGLEFLIYFQGNSAPDKSGLPSDRFSAERTGGSVSTLTIQRTQQEDSAVYLCASSDLRGRESGELFFGEGSRLTVL.

The sample holds a few counts of this clonotype. The rearrangement joins TRBV9 to TRBJ2-6; D is uncertain. Trimming stripped 0 bases from V and 0 bases from J, with 10 bases between. The CDR3 is made up of 17 amino acids. Germline V CDR1 and CDR2: SGDLS, YYNGEE. CDR3 in DNA: TGTGCCAGCAGCGTAGCGGCAGGCCTCTCTGGGGCCAACGTCCTGACTTTC. Translating gives CASSVAAGLSGANVLTF.

This clonotype appeared many times. This chain links TRBV3-1 with TRBJ1-2; the match to TRBD1 covers 7 bases. CDR1 is LGHDT and CDR2 is YNNKEL in the germline V gene (reference sequence). The CDR3 is 13 amino acids. Trimming cost V 4 bases and J 4 bases; bases outside gene matches: 3. CDR3 DNA: TGTGCCAGCAGCCTAGGGGGCGCCTATGGCTACACCTTC. This codes for CASSLGGAYGYTF.